A single sample is the source of the 6 T cell receptor beta chains below, sequenced in a study of Ad26.COV2.S vaccination and SARS-CoV-2 variants. This table comes from immunoSEQ multiplex PCR, and its TCRdb copy is limited to in-frame clones, with some not included. The data show roughly 320,000 clones, around four fifths seen once. As for treatment: 19 received Ad26.COV2.S at low or high dose, single or two shots; five or six received placebo; per-sample allocation not given. All samples were drawn on day 63, counting from the first vaccine or placebo injection. This material consisted of peripheral blood, taken in a trial of Ad26.COV2.S vaccine versus placebo. The receptor set was obtained from a person aged 18-60 years who received the Ad26.COV2.S COVID-19 vaccine or a placebo.

V usage is TRBV7-2 and J usage is TRBJ2-5; D is perhaps TRBD2 (5 bases). Germline values: CDR1 SGHTA, CDR2 FQGNSA. The length of the CDR3 is 15 residues. V dropped 5 bases and J dropped 5 bases, with 18 bases sitting between them. The CDR3 DNA follows: TGTGCCAGCAGCCCGAGGAGGAGTGCGTTGGAGACCCAGTACTTC. Encoded protein: CASSPRRSALETQYF.

This sequence joins TRBV19 and TRBJ2-7; either TRBD1 or TRBD2 may fit D (6 bases each). With 5 bases removed from V and 4 bases from J, the gap between germline ends came to 12 bases. From germline, CDR1 is LNHDA and CDR2 SQIVND (reference sequence). The CDR3 has 13 residues. Here the CDR3 reads CASSAGGAYEQYF. For the CDR3, the DNA is TGTGCCAGTAGTGCCGGGGGCGCGTACGAGCAGTACTTC.

The V and J genes are TRBV18 and TRBJ2-5; no firm D call. Germline V gene lookup returns CDR1 KGHSH and CDR2 LQKENI. The CDR3 has 16 amino acids. The V gene lost 1 base and the J gene lost 5 bases, with 17 bases spanning the gap. The CDR3 region is CASSPRNAKGGETQYF. The CDR3, as DNA: TGTGCCAGCTCACCACGGAACGCCAAGGGTGGGGAGACCCAGTACTTC. The full variable domain, its missing parts supplied by reference TRBV18 and TRBJ2-5, is NAGVMQNPRHLVRRRGQEARLRCSPMKGHSHVYWYRQLPEEGLKFMVYLQKENIIDESGMPKERFSAEFPKEGPSILRIQQVVRGDSAAYFCASSPRNAKGGETQYFGPGTRLLVL.

The V call is TRBV11-3, the J call TRBJ2-1; D is unresolved. The CDR3 is 12 amino acids. Trimming took off 6 bases at V and 9 bases at J, with 12 bases between the two ends. Per the germline V gene, CDR1 is SGHNT and CDR2 is YENEEA. CDR3 loop: CASSQEVGEQFF. The CDR3 nucleotides are TGTGCCAGCAGTCAAGAGGTGGGTGAGCAGTTCTTC.

The chain joins TRBV28 to TRBJ2-1; D may be TRBD2 (7 bases). V was trimmed by 6 bases and J by 8 bases, leaving 14 bases between them. CDR3 size: 13 residues. Germline V CDR1 and CDR2: MDHEN, SYDVKM. The DNA of the CDR3 is TGTGCCAGCAGCGCCGGCGGGGGCGATGAGCAGTTCTTC. Amino acids: CASSAGGGDEQFF.

The chain joins TRBV18 to TRBJ2-1; no firm D call. Trimming took 1 base from V and 10 from J, leaving 8 bases between them. The CDR3 loop spans 12 amino acids. Germline values: CDR1 KGHSH, CDR2 LQKENI. The CDR3 nucleotides are TGTGCCAGCTCACCACACCCGCCCGAGCAGTTCTTC. Protein product: CASSPHPPEQFF.